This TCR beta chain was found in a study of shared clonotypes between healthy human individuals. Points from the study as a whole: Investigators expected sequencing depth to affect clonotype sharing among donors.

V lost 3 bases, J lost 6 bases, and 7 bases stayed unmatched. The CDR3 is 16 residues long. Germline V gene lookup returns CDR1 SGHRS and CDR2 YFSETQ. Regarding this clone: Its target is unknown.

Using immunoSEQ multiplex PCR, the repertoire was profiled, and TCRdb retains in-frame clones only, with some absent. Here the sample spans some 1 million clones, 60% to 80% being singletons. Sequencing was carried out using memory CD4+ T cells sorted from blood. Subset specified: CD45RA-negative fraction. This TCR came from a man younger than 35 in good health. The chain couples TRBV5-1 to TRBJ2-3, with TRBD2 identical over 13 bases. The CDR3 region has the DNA TGCGCCAGCAGCTCGGGGACTAGCGGGGAGTCGGATACGCAGTATTTT. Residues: CASSSGTSGESDTQYF.